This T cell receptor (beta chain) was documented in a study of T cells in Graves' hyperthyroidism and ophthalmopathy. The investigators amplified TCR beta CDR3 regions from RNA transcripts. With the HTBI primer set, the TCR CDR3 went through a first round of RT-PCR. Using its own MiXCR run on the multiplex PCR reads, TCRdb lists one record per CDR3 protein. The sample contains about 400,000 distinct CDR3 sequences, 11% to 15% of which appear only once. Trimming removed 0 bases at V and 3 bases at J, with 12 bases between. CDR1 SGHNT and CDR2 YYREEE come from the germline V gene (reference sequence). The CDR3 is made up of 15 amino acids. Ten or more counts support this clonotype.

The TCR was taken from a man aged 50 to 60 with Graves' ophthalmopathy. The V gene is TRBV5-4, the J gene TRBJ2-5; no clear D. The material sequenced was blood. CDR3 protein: CASSLVGRLKETQYF. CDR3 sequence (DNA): TGTGCCAGCAGCTTGGTCGGCAGGTTAAAAGAGACCCAGTACTTC.